The rows below give T cell receptor beta chains drawn from one sample of a study of blood T cell repertoires in COVID-19. The table came from immunoSEQ multiplex PCR; TCRdb's copy has only in-frame clones and leaves some out. The data hold around 290,000 clones, with 85% to 90% observed a single time. Sequenced material: peripheral blood. Receptor source: a man aged 40-49 years with acute or convalescent COVID-19. Each CDR3 is given with its conserved first and last residue. Fields, in order: V gene, CDR3 protein.

V: TRBV7-9
CDR3: CASIPTGGSLSGANVLTF

V: TRBV30
CDR3: CAWSEPTGWGHNEQFF

V: TRBV2
CDR3: CASSGQGAGNTIYF

V: TRBV11-2
CDR3: CASSLELTYGYTF

V: TRBV11-2
CDR3: CASSSSFTDTQYF

V: TRBV18
CDR3: CASSPRQDLFSGANVLTF

V: TRBV2
CDR3: CASSEAGAEAFF

V: TRBV5-6
CDR3: CASSTQDSRAGF

V: TRBV20-1
CDR3: CSASFGGGYTF

V: TRBV3-1/TRBV3-2
CDR3: CASSHWGMNTEAFF

V: TRBV6-6
CDR3: CASSRYSPDRATGELFF

V: TRBV21-1
CDR3: CASSQPGQRVGTNQPQHF

V: TRBV4-1
CDR3: CASSQGTGENSPLHF

V: TRBV9
CDR3: CASSVWEQAEQFF

V: TRBV3-1/TRBV3-2
CDR3: CASSGRDRVTFNYGYTF

V: TRBV3-1/TRBV3-2
CDR3: CASSQSGVGGKGFF